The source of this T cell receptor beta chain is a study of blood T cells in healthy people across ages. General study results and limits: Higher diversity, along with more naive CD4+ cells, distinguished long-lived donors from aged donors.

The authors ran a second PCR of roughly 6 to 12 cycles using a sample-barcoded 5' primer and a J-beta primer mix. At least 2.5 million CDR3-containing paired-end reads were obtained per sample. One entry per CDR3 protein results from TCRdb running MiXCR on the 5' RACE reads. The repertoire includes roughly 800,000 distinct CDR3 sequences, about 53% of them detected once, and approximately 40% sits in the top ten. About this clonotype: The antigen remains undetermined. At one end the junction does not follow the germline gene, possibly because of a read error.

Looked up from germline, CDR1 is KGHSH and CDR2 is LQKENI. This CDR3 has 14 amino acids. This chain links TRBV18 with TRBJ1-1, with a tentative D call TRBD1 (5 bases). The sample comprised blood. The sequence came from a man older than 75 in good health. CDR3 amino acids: CASPPVGANTEAFF. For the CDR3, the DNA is TGTGCCAGCCCACCAGTAGGGGCTAACACTGAAGCTTTCTTT.